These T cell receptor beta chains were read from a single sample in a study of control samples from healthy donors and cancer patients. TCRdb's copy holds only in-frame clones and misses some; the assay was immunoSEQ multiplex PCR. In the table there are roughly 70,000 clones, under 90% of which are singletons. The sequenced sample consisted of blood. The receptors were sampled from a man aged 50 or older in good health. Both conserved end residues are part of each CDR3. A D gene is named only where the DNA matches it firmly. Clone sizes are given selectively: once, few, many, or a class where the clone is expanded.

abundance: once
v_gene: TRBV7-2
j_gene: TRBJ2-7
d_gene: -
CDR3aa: CASSLGRAEQYF
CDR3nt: TGTGCCAGCAGCTTAGGACGTGCCGAGCAGTACTTC

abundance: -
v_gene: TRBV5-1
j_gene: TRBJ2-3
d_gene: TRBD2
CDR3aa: CASSSRLAGGLPTSTDTQYF
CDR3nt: TGCGCCAGCAGCTCTCGACTAGCGGGAGGCCTACCAACTAGCACAGATACGCAGTATTTT

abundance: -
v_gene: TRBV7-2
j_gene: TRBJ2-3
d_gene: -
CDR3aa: CASSSQGADTQYF
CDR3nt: TGTGCCAGCAGTTCCCAAGGGGCAGATACGCAGTATTTT

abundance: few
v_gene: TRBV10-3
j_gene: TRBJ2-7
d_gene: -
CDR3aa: CAIRPDRRGHEQYF
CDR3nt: TGTGCCATCAGACCCGACCGCCGGGGCCACGAGCAGTACTTC

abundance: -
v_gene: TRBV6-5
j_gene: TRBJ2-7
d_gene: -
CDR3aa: CASSATSGISYEQYF
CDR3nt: TGTGCCAGCAGCGCGACCTCCGGGATTTCCTACGAGCAGTACTTC

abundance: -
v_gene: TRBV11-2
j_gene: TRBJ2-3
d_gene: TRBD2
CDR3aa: CASSPLLAGGVGDTQYF
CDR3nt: TGTGCCAGCAGCCCGCTACTAGCGGGAGGGGTGGGGGATACGCAGTATTTT

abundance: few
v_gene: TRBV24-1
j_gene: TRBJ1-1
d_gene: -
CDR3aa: CATPSQGNTEAFF
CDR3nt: TGTGCCACCCCTTCACAGGGGAACACTGAAGCTTTCTTT

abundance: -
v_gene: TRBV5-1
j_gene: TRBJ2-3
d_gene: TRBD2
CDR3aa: CASSSTMGLVITDTQYF
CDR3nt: TGCGCCAGCAGCTCAACCATGGGACTAGTAATTACAGATACGCAGTATTTT

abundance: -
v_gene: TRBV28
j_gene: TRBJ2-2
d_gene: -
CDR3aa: CASSLLQGRNTGELFF
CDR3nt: TGTGCCAGCAGTTTATTGCAGGGAAGGAACACCGGGGAGCTGTTTTTT

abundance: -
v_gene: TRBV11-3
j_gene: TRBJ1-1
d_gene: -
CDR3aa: CASSLGAWDPAFF
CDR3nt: TGTGCCAGCAGCTTAGGCGCTTGGGACCCAGCTTTCTTT

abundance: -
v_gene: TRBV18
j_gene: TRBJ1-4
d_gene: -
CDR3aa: CASSGSDEKLFF
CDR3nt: TGTGCCAGCTCAGGTTCGGATGAAAAACTGTTTTTT

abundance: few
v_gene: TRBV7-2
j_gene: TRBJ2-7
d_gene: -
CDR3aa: CASSPQGLRIEQYF
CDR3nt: TGTGCCAGCAGCCCGCAGGGACTCAGGATCGAGCAGTACTTC

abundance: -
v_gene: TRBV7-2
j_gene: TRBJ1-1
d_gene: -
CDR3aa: CASSLELGRNTEAFF
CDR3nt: TGTGCCAGCAGCTTAGAGCTGGGGCGGAACACTGAAGCTTTCTTT

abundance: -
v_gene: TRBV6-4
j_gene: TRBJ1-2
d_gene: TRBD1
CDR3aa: CASSRDRGYGYTF
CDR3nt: TGTGCCAGCAGCAGGGACAGGGGCTATGGCTACACCTTC

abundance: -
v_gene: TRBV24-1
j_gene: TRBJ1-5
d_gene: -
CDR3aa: CATSDGWSNQPQHF
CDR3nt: TGTGCCACCAGTGACGGATGGAGCAATCAGCCCCAGCATTTT

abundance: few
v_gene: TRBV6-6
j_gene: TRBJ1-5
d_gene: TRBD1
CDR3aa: CASSPYTTGARDQPQHF
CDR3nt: TGTGCCAGCAGTCCTTACACGACAGGGGCAAGGGATCAGCCCCAGCATTTT

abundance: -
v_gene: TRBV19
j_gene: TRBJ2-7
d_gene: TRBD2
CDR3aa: CASSIGLAGYSYEQYF
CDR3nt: TGTGCCAGTAGTATAGGACTAGCGGGGTACTCCTACGAGCAGTACTTC

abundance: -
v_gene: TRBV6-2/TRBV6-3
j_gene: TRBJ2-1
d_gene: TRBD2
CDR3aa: CASSYSLAGNEQFF
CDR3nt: TGTGCCAGCAGTTACTCCCTAGCGGGCAATGAGCAGTTCTTC

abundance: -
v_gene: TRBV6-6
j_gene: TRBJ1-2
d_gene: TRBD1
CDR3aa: CASSRGQAILFYGYTF
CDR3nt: TGTGCCAGCAGTAGGGGACAGGCCATCCTGTTCTATGGCTACACCTTC

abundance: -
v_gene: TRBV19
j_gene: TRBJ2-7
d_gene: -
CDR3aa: CASSTHRGTIYEQYF
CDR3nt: TGTGCCAGTAGTACCCACCGGGGCACGATCTACGAGCAGTACTTC

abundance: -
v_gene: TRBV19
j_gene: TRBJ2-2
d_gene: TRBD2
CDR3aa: CASSLGLAGANTGELFF
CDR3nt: TGTGCCAGTAGTCTGGGACTAGCGGGAGCGAACACCGGGGAGCTGTTTTTT

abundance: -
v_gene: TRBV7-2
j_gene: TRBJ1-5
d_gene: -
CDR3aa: CASSLVGGRGNQPQHF
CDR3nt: TGTGCCAGCAGCTTAGTAGGGGGTCGGGGAAATCAGCCCCAGCATTTT

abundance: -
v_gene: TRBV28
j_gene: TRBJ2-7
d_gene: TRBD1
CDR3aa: CASGTGVNEQYF
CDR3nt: TGTGCCAGCGGAACAGGGGTAAACGAGCAGTACTTC

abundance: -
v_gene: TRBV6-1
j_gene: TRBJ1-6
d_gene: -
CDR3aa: CASSETEASYNSPLHF
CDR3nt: TGTGCCAGCAGTGAAACTGAGGCCTCCTATAATTCACCCCTCCACTTT

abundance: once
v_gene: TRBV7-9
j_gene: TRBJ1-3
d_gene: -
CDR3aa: CASSLLAGSGNTIYF
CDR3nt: TGTGCCAGCAGCTTATTGGCCGGCTCTGGAAACACCATATATTTT

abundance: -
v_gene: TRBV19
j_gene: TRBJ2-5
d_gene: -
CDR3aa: CASSWGRETQYF
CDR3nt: TGTGCCAGTAGTTGGGGGAGGGAGACCCAGTACTTC

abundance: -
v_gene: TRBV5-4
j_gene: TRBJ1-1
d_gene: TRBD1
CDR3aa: CASSLYAGGLNTEAFF
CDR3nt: TGTGCCAGCAGCTTGTATGCAGGGGGCTTGAACACTGAAGCTTTCTTT

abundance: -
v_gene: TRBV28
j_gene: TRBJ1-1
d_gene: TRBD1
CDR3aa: CASSSLSDDRGPEAFF
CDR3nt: TGTGCCAGCAGTTCCCTCAGCGATGACAGGGGGCCTGAAGCTTTCTTT

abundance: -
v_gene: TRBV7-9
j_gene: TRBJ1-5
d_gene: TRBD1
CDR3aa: CASSPQGASNQPQHF
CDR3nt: TGTGCCAGCAGCCCGCAGGGGGCGAGCAATCAGCCCCAGCATTTT

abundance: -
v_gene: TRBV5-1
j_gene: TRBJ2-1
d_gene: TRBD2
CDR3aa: CASSLDAGGFGNEQFF
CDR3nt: TGCGCCAGCAGCTTGGACGCGGGAGGATTTGGGAATGAGCAGTTCTTC

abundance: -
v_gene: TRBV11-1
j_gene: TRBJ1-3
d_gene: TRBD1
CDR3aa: CASSRGTGSGNTIYF
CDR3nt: TGTGCCAGCAGCCGCGGGACAGGCTCTGGAAACACCATATATTTT

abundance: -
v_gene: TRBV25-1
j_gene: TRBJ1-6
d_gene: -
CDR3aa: CASRDDSKNSPLHF
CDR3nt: TGTGCCAGCAGAGATGACAGCAAGAATTCACCCCTCCACTTT

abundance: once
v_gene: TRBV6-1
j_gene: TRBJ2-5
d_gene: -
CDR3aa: CASSEERWGTQYF
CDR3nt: TGTGCCAGCAGTGAAGAGCGATGGGGAACCCAGTACTTC

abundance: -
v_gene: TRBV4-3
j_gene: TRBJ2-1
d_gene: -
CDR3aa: CASSQGVNEQFF
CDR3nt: TGCGCCAGCAGCCAAGGGGTCAATGAGCAGTTCTTC

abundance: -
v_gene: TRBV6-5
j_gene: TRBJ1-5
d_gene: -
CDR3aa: CASGKVGNQPQHF
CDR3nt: TGTGCCAGCGGAAAGGTGGGTAATCAGCCCCAGCATTTT

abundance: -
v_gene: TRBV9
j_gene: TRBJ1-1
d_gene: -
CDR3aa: CASSEGFSEAFF
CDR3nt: TGTGCCAGCAGCGAAGGTTTCTCTGAAGCTTTCTTT

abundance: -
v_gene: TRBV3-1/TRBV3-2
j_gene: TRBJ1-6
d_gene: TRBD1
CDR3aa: CASSPRDRANSPLHF
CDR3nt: TGTGCCAGCAGCCCCCGGGACAGGGCGAATTCACCCCTCCACTTT

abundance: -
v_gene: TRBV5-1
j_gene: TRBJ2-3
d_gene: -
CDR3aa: CASSLASAGTTDTQYF
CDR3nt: TGCGCCAGCAGCTTGGCCTCGGCAGGAACTACAGATACGCAGTATTTT

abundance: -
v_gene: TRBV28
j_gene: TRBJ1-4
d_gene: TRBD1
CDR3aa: CASTISPGGQGQKLFF
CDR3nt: TGTGCCAGCACCATATCACCCGGGGGACAGGGGCAAAAACTGTTTTTT

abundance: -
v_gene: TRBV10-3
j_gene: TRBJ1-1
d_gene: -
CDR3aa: CAISEGEGTEAFF
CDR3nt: TGTGCCATCAGTGAGGGAGAAGGGACTGAAGCTTTCTTT

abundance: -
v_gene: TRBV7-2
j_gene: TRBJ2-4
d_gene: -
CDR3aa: CASSLSPGLAKNIQYF
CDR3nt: TGTGCCAGCAGCTTATCTCCGGGGCTAGCCAAAAACATTCAGTACTTC

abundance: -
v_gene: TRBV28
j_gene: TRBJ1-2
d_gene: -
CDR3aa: CASTITGSANYGYTF
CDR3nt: TGTGCCAGCACCATAACAGGGTCAGCTAACTATGGCTACACCTTC

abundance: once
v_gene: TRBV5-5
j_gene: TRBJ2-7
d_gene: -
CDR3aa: CASSLRPGLTYEQYF
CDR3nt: TGTGCCAGCAGCCTAAGGCCAGGGCTCACCTACGAGCAGTACTTC

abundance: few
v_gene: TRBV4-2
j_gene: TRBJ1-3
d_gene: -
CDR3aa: CASSQVGANSGNTIYF
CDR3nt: TGTGCCAGCAGCCAAGTCGGAGCTAACTCTGGAAACACCATATATTTT

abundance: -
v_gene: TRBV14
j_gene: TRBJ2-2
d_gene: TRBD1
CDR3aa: CASSRDRVRRELFF
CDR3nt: TGTGCCAGCAGCCGGGACAGGGTTCGAAGGGAGCTGTTTTTT

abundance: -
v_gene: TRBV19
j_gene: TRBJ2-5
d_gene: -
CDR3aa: CASRPGFQETQYF
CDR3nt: TGTGCCAGTAGACCAGGGTTCCAAGAGACCCAGTACTTC

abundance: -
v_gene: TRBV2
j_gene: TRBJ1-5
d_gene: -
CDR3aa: CASSDPDQPQHF
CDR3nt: TGTGCCAGCAGTGATCCGGATCAGCCCCAGCATTTT

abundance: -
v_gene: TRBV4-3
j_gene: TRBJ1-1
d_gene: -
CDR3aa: CASSQDEGTEAFF
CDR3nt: TGCGCCAGCAGCCAAGATGAGGGGACTGAAGCTTTCTTT

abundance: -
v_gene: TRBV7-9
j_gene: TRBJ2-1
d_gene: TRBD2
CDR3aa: CASSLVSGRADEQFF
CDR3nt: TGTGCCAGCAGCTTAGTTAGCGGGAGGGCCGATGAGCAGTTCTTC

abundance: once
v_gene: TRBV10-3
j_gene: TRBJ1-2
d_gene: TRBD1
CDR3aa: CAISEGGSRDGYTF
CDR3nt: TGTGCCATCAGTGAAGGGGGCTCGAGGGATGGCTACACCTTC

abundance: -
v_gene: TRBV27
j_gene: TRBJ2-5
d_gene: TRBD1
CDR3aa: CASSTHRGLETQYF
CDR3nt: TGTGCCAGCAGTACGCACAGGGGTTTGGAGACCCAGTACTTC

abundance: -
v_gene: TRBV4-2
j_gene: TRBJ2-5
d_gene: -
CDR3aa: CASSQVAETQYF
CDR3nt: TGTGCCAGCAGCCAAGTAGCAGAGACCCAGTACTTC

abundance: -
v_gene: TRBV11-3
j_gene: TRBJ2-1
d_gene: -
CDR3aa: CASSLLTSALGYNEQFF
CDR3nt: TGTGCCAGCAGCTTACTGACTTCGGCGTTGGGGTACAATGAGCAGTTCTTC

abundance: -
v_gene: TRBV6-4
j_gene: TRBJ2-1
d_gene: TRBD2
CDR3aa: CASSAQGLSSYNEQFF
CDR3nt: TGTGCCAGCAGTGCCCAGGGACTATCCTCCTACAATGAGCAGTTCTTC

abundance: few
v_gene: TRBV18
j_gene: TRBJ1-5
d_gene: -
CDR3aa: CASSPLGKGLVNQPQHF
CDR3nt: TGTGCCAGCTCACCACTAGGAAAGGGATTAGTAAACCAGCCCCAGCATTTT

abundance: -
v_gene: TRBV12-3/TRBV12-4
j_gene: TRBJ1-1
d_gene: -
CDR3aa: CASSSGEAFF
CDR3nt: TGTGCCAGCAGTTCGGGTGAAGCTTTCTTT

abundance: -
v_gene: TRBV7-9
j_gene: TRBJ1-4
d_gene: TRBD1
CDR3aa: CASSSDGTVYEKLFF
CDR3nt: TGTGCCAGCAGCTCTGATGGGACAGTTTATGAAAAACTGTTTTTT

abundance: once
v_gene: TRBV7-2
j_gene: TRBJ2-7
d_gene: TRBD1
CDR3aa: CASSLLGQGTYEQYF
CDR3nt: TGTGCCAGCAGCTTATTGGGACAGGGGACCTACGAGCAGTACTTC

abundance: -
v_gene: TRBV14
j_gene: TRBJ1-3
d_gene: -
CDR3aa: CASSAVRGRSGNTIYF
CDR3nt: TGTGCCAGCAGCGCGGTACGGGGGCGGTCTGGAAACACCATATATTTT